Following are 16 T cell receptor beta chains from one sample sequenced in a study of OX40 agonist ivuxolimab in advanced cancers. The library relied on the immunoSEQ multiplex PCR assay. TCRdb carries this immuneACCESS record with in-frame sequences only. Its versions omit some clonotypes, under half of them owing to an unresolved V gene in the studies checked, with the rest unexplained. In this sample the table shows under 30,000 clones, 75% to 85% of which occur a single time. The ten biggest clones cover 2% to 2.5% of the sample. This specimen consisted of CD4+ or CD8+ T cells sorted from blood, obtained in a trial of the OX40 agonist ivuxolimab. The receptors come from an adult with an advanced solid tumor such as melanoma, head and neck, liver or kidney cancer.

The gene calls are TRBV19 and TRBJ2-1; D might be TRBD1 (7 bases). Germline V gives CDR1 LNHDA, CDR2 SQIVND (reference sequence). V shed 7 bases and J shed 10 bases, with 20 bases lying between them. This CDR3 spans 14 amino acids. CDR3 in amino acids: CASTNIGQGGEQFF. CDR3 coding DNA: TGTGCCAGTACCAATATAGGTCAGGGGGGCGAGCAGTTCTTC. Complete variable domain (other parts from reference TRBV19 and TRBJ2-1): DGGITQSPKYLFRKEGQNVTLSCEQNLNHDAMYWYRQDPGQGLRLIYYSQIVNDFQKGDIAEGYSVSREKKESFPLTVTSAQKNPTAFYLCASTNIGQGGEQFFGPGTRLTVL.

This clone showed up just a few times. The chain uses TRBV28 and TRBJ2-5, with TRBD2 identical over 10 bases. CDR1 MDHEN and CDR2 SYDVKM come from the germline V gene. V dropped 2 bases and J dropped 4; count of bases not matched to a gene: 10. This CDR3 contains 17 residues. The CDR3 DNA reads TGTGCCAGCAGTTTAGTCAGGCTAGCGGGAGTACTAGAGACCCAGTACTTC. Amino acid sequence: CASSLVRLAGVLETQYF.

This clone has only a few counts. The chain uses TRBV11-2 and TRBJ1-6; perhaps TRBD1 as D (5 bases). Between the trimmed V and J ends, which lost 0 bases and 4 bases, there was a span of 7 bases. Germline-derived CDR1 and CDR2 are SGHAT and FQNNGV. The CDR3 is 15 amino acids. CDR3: CASSLEGEYNSPLHF. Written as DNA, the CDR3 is TGTGCCAGCAGCTTAGAAGGGGAATATAATTCACCCCTCCACTTT.

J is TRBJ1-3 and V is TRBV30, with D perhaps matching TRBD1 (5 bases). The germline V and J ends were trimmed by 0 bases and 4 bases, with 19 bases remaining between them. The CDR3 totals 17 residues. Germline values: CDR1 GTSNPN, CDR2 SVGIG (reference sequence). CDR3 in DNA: TGTGCCTGGAGTGTTCTCGCAGGGAACCCACTCGGAAACACCATATATTTT. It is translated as CAWSVLAGNPLGNTIYF.

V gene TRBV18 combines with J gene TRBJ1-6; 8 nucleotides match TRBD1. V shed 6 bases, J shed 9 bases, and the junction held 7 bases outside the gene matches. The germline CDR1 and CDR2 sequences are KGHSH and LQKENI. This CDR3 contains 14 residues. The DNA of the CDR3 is TGTGCCAGCTCGGCGGACAGGGAGTCTTCACCCCTCCACTTT. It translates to CASSADRESSPLHF.

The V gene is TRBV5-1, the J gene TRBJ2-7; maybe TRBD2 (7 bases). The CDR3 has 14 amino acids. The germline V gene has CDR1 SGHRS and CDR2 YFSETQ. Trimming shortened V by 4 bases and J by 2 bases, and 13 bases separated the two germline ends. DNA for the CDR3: TGCGCCAGCAGCGGGGGGGCACTAGCCTACGAGCAGTACTTC. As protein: CASSGGALAYEQYF.

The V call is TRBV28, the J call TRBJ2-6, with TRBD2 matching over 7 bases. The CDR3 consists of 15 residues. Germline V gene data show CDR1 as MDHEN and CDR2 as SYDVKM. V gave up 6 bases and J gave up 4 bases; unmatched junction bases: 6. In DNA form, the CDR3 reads TGTGCCAGCAGAACGGGGGGATCAGGGGCCAACGTCCTGACTTTC. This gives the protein CASRTGGSGANVLTF.

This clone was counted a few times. The CDR3 coding sequence is TGCGCCAGCAGCCAAGATTCAGGGGTCAAAAACATTCAGTACTTC. It translates to CASSQDSGVKNIQYF. The V call is TRBV4-3, the J call TRBJ2-4; tentative D call: TRBD1 (6 bases). Germline V lookup: CDR1 LGHNA, CDR2 YSLEER. The CDR3 length is 15 residues. V lost 0 bases, J lost 3 bases, and 9 bases lay in between.

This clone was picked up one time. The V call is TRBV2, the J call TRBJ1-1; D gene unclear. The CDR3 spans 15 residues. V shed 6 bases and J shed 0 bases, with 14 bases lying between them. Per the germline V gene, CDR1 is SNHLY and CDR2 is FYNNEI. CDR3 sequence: CASSSRRIMNTEAFF. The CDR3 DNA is TGTGCCAGCAGCTCGCGACGGATCATGAACACTGAAGCTTTCTTT.

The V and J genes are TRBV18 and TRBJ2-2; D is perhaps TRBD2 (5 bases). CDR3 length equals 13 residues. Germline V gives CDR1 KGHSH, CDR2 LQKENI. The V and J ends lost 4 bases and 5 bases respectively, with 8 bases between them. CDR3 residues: CASSQGETGELFF. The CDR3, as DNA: TGTGCCAGCTCACAGGGAGAGACCGGGGAGCTGTTTTTT.

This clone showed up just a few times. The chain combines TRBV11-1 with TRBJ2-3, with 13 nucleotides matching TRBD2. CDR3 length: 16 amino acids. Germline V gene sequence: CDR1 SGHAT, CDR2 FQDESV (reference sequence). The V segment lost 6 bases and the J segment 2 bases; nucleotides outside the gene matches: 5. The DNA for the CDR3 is TGTGCCAGCAGTCCCGGGACTAGCGGGGTCACAGATACGCAGTATTTT. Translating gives CASSPGTSGVTDTQYF.

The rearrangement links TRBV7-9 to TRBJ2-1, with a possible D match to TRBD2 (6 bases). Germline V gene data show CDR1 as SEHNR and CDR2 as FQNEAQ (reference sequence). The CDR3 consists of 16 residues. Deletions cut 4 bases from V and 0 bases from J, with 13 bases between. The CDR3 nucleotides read TGTGCCAGCAGCTCCCCGGAGGGTAGCTCCTACAATGAGCAGTTCTTC. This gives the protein CASSSPEGSSYNEQFF.

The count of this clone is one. CDR3 loop: CASSPKGQGNQPQHF. Written as DNA, the CDR3 is TGTGCCAGCAGTCCCAAGGGGCAGGGCAATCAGCCCCAGCATTTT. The rearrangement links TRBV28 to TRBJ1-5, with D possibly being TRBD1 (5 bases). Germline V gene sequence: CDR1 MDHEN, CDR2 SYDVKM. Trimming cost V 5 bases and J 2 bases, with 13 bases left between them. The CDR3 loop spans 15 amino acids.

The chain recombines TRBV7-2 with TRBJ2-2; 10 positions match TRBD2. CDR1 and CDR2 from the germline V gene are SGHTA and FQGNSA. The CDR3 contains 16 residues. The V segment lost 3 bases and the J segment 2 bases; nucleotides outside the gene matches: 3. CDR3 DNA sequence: TGTGCCAGCAGCTTCGTAGCGGGGGGTAACACCGGGGAGCTGTTTTTT. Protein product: CASSFVAGGNTGELFF.

The CDR3 protein is CASSLDPDYGYTF. Here the CDR3 DNA reads TGTGCCAGCAGCCTCGACCCAGACTATGGCTACACCTTC. This chain joins TRBV7-3 and TRBJ1-2; D gene uncertain. Trimming stripped 5 bases from V and 3 bases from J, with 10 bases between. Germline V gives CDR1 SGHTA, CDR2 FQGTGA. This CDR3 is built from 13 residues.

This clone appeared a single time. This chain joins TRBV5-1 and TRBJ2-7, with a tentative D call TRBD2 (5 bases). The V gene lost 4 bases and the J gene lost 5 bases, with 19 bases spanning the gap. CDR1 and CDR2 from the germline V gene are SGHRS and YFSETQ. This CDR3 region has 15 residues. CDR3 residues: CASSPWTGLKNEQYF. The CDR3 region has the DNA TGCGCCAGCAGCCCCTGGACGGGATTGAAGAACGAGCAGTACTTC.